The 28 T cell receptor beta chains in this list originate from one sample, sequenced in a study of T-cell reconstitution after alpha-beta-depleted transplantation in children. This sample's TCRbeta library carried unique molecular identifier barcodes. In TCRdb, the PCR reads were re-called with MiXCR into one record per CDR3 protein. The sample contains approximately 190,000 distinct CDR3 sequences, about 8.7% of which appear only once. Material: PBMCs, mostly from graft donor cells, obtained 360 days after TCRalphabeta/CD19-depleted stem cell transplant. Receptors originate from a male patient aged 2-15 years who had a stem cell transplant for acute myeloid leukemia, so the T cells may come from the graft donor.

This clonotype has a count of ten or more. The chain has TRBV27 and TRBJ1-5, with 11 bases fitting TRBD1. The CDR3 consists of 15 residues. V gave up 5 bases and J gave up 6 bases; unmatched junction bases: 6. Per the germline V gene, CDR1 is MNHEY and CDR2 is SMNVEV (reference sequence). CDR3 in amino acids: CASSPGQGDGQPQHF. The CDR3 DNA sequence: TGTGCCAGCAGTCCGGGACAGGGGGATGGTCAGCCCCAGCATTTT.

In this sample, this clonotype turned up a few times. The V call is TRBV3-1, the J call TRBJ2-3, with 8 positions matching TRBD1. The CDR3 runs to 15 residues. Losses at the gene ends were 4 bases for V and 4 bases for J; bases not matched to a gene: 7. CDR1 and CDR2 from the germline V gene are LGHDT and YNNKEL (reference sequence). In nucleotides, the CDR3 is TGTGCCAGCAGCCCCTATCAGGGGGCCGCAGATACGCAGTATTTT. Protein: CASSPYQGAADTQYF.

The V gene is TRBV12-3 or TRBV12-4, the J gene TRBJ1-1; the D is unclear. Trimming cost V 7 bases and J 4 bases, with 16 bases left between them. This CDR3 contains 14 residues. The CDR3 DNA sequence: TGTGCCAGCACCCTCAGGAGGGAGGGCACTGAAGCTTTCTTT. Translated: CASTLRREGTEAFF.

This clonotype has at least ten counts. V usage is TRBV20-1 and J usage is TRBJ2-2, with D maybe TRBD2 (6 bases). In germline, CDR1 is DFQATT, CDR2 SNEGSKA (reference sequence). This CDR3 spans 16 amino acids. V dropped 0 bases and J dropped 5 bases, with 16 bases sitting between them. CDR3 sequence reads: CSARDLISGLTGELFF. The CDR3 region has the DNA TGCAGTGCTAGAGATCTTATCAGCGGGCTAACCGGGGAGCTGTTTTTT.

The rearrangement uses TRBV12-3 or TRBV12-4 and TRBJ2-1; 14 bases line up with TRBD2. With 5 bases clipped from V and 8 bases from J, the junction kept 8 bases outside the gene matches. The CDR3 is 16 residues long. This chain's CDR3 is CASSTRAGLAGDEQFF. Here the CDR3 DNA reads TGTGCCAGCAGTACCCGGGCGGGACTAGCGGGAGATGAGCAGTTCTTC.

The sample holds a few counts of this clonotype. The CDR3 reads CSARDIMGRPSGNTIYF. DNA of the CDR3: TGCAGTGCTAGAGATATAATGGGCAGGCCCTCTGGAAACACCATATATTTT. The chain has TRBV20-1 and TRBJ1-3; D gene unclear. V shed 0 bases and J shed 0 bases, with 15 bases lying between them. CDR1 and CDR2 (germline): DFQATT, SNEGSKA (reference sequence). There are 17 residues in the CDR3.

This clonotype has more than one count but fewer than ten. This chain joins TRBV7-9 and TRBJ2-4; D possibly corresponds to TRBD1 (6 bases). This CDR3 contains 16 residues. CDR1 is SEHNR and CDR2 is FQNEAQ in the germline V gene (reference sequence). Trimming took off 4 bases at V and 1 base at J, with 14 bases between the two ends. The CDR3 region is CASSSPAQGAKNIQYF. The CDR3 bases are TGTGCCAGCAGCTCGCCAGCACAGGGTGCCAAAAACATTCAGTACTTC.

In this sample, this clonotype turned up a few times. The CDR3 sequence is CASSLSWRGGNEQFF. The CDR3 region has the DNA TGCGCCAGCAGCTTGTCTTGGCGGGGGGGCAATGAGCAGTTCTTC. The J gene is TRBJ2-1, the V gene TRBV5-1, with 9 bases lining up with TRBD2. CDR3 length: 15 amino acids. The V gene's germline CDR1 is SGHRS and CDR2 YFSETQ. V gave up 1 base and J gave up 6 bases; unmatched junction bases: 5.

The sample holds a few counts of this clonotype. V and J are TRBV4-1 and TRBJ2-5; 10 nucleotides align to TRBD2. Unmatched junction bases numbered 15, after V lost 6 bases and J lost 5 bases. Germline assignment: CDR1 MGHRA and CDR2 YSYEKL. CDR3 length: 17 amino acids. The CDR3 nucleotides read TGCGCCAGCAGTTTCGTAGGAAGCGGGGGGGCGCGGGAGACCCAGTACTTC. Encoded protein: CASSFVGSGGARETQYF.

This clonotype was seen more than once but under ten times. The chain links TRBV12-3 or TRBV12-4 to TRBJ1-1; unclear D gene. The length of the CDR3 is 15 residues. Trimming stripped 0 bases from V and 1 base from J, with 9 bases between. The CDR3 sequence is CASSLAGVGNTEAFF. CDR3 in DNA: TGTGCCAGCAGTTTAGCGGGCGTTGGGAACACTGAAGCTTTCTTT.

This chain connects TRBV20-1 to TRBJ2-3, with 7 bases matching TRBD2. This CDR3 has 17 residues. V lost 2 bases and J lost 2; bases outside the gene matches: 13. Germline CDR1 and CDR2: DFQATT and SNEGSKA (reference sequence). In DNA, the CDR3 is TGCAGTGCTAGATGGCAGCGGGACCCTATATTCACAGATACGCAGTATTTT. Translation: CSARWQRDPIFTDTQYF.

This clonotype was seen more than once but under ten times. This chain connects TRBV20-1 to TRBJ2-7; TRBD1 matches 7 bases. The CDR3 runs to 16 residues. The V gene end was trimmed by 1 base and the J gene end by 2 bases; junction bases not matched to a gene: 11. Germline V gene sequence: CDR1 DFQATT, CDR2 SNEGSKA (reference sequence). CDR3 in amino acids: CSARAPTGTETYEQYV. The CDR3 DNA reads TGCAGTGCTAGAGCCCCGACCGGGACAGAAACCTACGAGCAGTACGTC.

This clonotype was observed a handful of times. The V gene is TRBV2, the J gene TRBJ1-6; 7 nucleotides agree with TRBD1. Germline lookup yields CDR1 SNHLY and CDR2 FYNNEI. V shed 5 bases, J shed 7 bases, and the junction held 8 bases outside the gene matches. This CDR3 region has 15 residues. CDR3 DNA sequence: TGTGCCAGCAGTCCCCCGGACAGGCTGAATTCACCCCTCCACTTT. This encodes CASSPPDRLNSPLHF.

The chain carries TRBV5-1 and TRBJ2-4; 11 bases agree with TRBD1. J lost 0 bases, V lost 3 bases, and 8 bases had no gene match. Germline V gene lookup returns CDR1 SGHRS and CDR2 YFSETQ. The CDR3 length is 18 residues. DNA of the CDR3: TGCGCCAGCAGCTATTTGCCGGGACAGGGGGGAGCCAAAAACATTCAGTACTTC. It is translated as CASSYLPGQGGAKNIQYF.

There are many counts of this clonotype. This chain links TRBV12-3 or TRBV12-4 with TRBJ2-2; 7 positions agree with TRBD1. CDR3 size: 15 residues. With 5 bases clipped from V and 6 bases from J, the junction kept 9 bases outside the gene matches. CDR3 DNA sequence: TGTGCCAGCAGTCACGACAGGGTGAGGGCCGGGGAGCTGTTTTTT. Residues: CASSHDRVRAGELFF.

This clonotype was detected ten times or more. The chain uses TRBV6-5 and TRBJ2-7; 7 bases align to TRBD2. The CDR3 runs 15 residues. The V segment lost 4 bases and the J segment 1 base; nucleotides outside the gene matches: 7. Looked up from germline, CDR1 is MNHEY and CDR2 is SVGAGI. The CDR3 DNA is TGTGCCAGCAGTTTACGGGCTAGCGGATCCTACGAGCAGTACTTC. Translating it yields CASSLRASGSYEQYF.

A note on this clonotype: A clone one base away is much larger, so this may be a read error. This chain links TRBV10-3 with TRBJ1-2, with TRBD1 matching 8 bases. The CDR3 runs 13 residues. The germline CDR1 and CDR2 sequences are ENHRY and SYGVKD. CDR3 nucleotide sequence: TGTGCCACCAGTGAGGACAGGGACTATGGCTACACCTTC. This sequence encodes CATSEDRDYGYTF.

This clonotype was seen more than once but under ten times. J is TRBJ2-7 and V is TRBV4-1; 7 nucleotides agree with TRBD2. The CDR3 has 14 residues. V lost 1 base to trimming and J lost 5 bases; unmatched junction nucleotides: 5. Germline-derived CDR1 and CDR2 are MGHRA and YSYEKL. The CDR3 here is CASSQVGGPNEQYF. The CDR3 nucleotides are TGCGCCAGCAGCCAAGTGGGAGGGCCGAACGAGCAGTACTTC.

The sample holds a few counts of this clonotype. The J gene is TRBJ1-4, the V gene TRBV5-1; maybe TRBD1 (6 bases). With 2 bases removed from V and 8 bases from J, the gap between germline ends came to 13 bases. There are 14 residues in the CDR3. The germline V gene encodes CDR1 SGHRS and CDR2 YFSETQ. The CDR3 DNA follows: TGCGCCAGCAGCTTTCTCGCAGGGGAAGAAAAACTGTTTTTT. It specifies CASSFLAGEEKLFF.

This clonotype showed up just a few times. The J gene is TRBJ2-1, the V gene TRBV14; weak D call: TRBD2 (7 bases). The CDR3 totals 18 residues. V lost 0 bases, J lost 0 bases, and 15 bases lay in between. The germline V gene encodes CDR1 SGHDN and CDR2 FVKESK. CDR3 DNA: TGTGCCAGCAGCCAAGACGGGCGGGGGCTCCTCTCCTACAATGAGCAGTTCTTC. This translates into CASSQDGRGLLSYNEQFF.

This clonotype was recorded at least ten times. The V and J genes are TRBV29-1 and TRBJ2-1; D is unresolved. Germline CDR1 is SQVTM and CDR2 is ANQGSEA. The CDR3 sequence is 11 residues long. V was cut by 3 bases and J by 9 bases, with 9 bases left in between. This CDR3 reads CSVDTFGEQFF. Written as DNA, the CDR3 is TGCAGCGTTGACACTTTTGGTGAGCAGTTCTTC.

This clonotype was recorded many times. The rearrangement uses TRBV2 and TRBJ2-5; a weak D match, TRBD2 (5 bases). Germline V gene data show CDR1 as SNHLY and CDR2 as FYNNEI. Trimming shortened V by 6 bases and J by 1 base, and 12 bases separated the two germline ends. This CDR3 has 14 amino acids. The CDR3 spells CASRARGVQETQYF. CDR3 DNA: TGTGCCAGCAGGGCCCGGGGAGTCCAAGAGACCCAGTACTTC.

This clonotype was found many times. J is TRBJ1-5 and V is TRBV5-8, with 7 bases identical to TRBD1. The CDR3 covers 15 residues. Germline loops: CDR1 SGHTS, CDR2 YDEGEE. Trimming at V came to 4 bases and at J to 3 bases, leaving 7 bases not matched to a gene. Here the CDR3 DNA reads TGTGCCAGCAGCCAACGACAGGGTGACAATCAGCCCCAGCATTTT. Protein product: CASSQRQGDNQPQHF.

The chain recombines TRBV12-3 or TRBV12-4 with TRBJ2-1; TRBD1 or TRBD2 may be the D gene (5 bases each). This CDR3 has 14 residues. The V gene lost 3 bases and the J gene lost 6 bases, with 12 bases spanning the gap. CDR3 sequence (DNA): TGTGCCAGCAGTTTGGGGGTCGAGGGCAATGAGCAGTTCTTC. It translates to CASSLGVEGNEQFF.

This chain joins TRBV29-1 and TRBJ2-1; 9 bases fit TRBD2. This CDR3 has 13 amino acids. In germline, CDR1 is SQVTM, CDR2 ANQGSEA. The V and J ends lost 7 bases and 3 bases, in that order; junction bases with no gene match: 4. The CDR3 here is CSAGTSSYNEQFF. CDR3 DNA sequence: TGCAGCGCCGGGACTAGCAGCTACAATGAGCAGTTCTTC.

This clonotype occurred a few times. This chain links TRBV7-3 with TRBJ1-2, with 9 bases matching TRBD1. The CDR3 has 14 amino acids. Unmatched junction bases numbered 6, after V lost 2 bases and J lost 8 bases. Germline lookup yields CDR1 SGHTA and CDR2 FQGTGA. CDR3 protein: CASSLLGQGSGYTF. DNA for the CDR3: TGTGCCAGCAGCTTATTGGGACAGGGTTCGGGCTACACCTTC.

This clonotype was counted at least ten times. This chain joins TRBV7-3 and TRBJ1-1; D is perhaps TRBD1 (5 bases). The V end was cut by 5 bases, the J end by 2 bases, with 15 bases between. The CDR3 has 15 residues. Looked up from germline, CDR1 is SGHTA and CDR2 is FQGTGA. CDR3 coding DNA: TGTGCCAGCAGCGTCACAGGAGGAGGAAACACTGAAGCTTTCTTT. Its protein is CASSVTGGGNTEAFF.

This clonotype was detected many times. The rearrangement links TRBV12-3 or TRBV12-4 to TRBJ1-1; tentative D call: TRBD1 (5 bases). Trimming cost V 8 bases and J 1 base, with 11 bases left between them. The CDR3 runs to 13 residues. The DNA of the CDR3 is TGTGCCAGCGGACACAGTGAGAACACTGAAGCTTTCTTT. Its translation is CASGHSENTEAFF.